This T cell receptor beta chain was sequenced during a study of T cell repertoires in cytomegalovirus infection. General observations from the study: HLA-C-restricted, CMV-specific TCR beta clonotypes were dominant ex vivo.

TCRdb independently ran MiXCR on the reads; one entry per CDR3 protein. The table records fewer than 80,000 distinct CDR3 sequences, roughly 3.6% of them present only once. This clonotype has at least ten counts. Its specificity is not known. This CDR3 comprises 16 residues. Germline CDR1 SGHAT, CDR2 FQDESV (reference sequence). V was cut by 2 bases and J by 0 bases, with 11 bases left in between. The sequence was collected from a human donor in good health (CMV status not recorded). Some clones in this sample may be carry-over from other donors' samples. V and J are TRBV11-1 and TRBJ2-1, with unresolved D. Sequenced material: PBMCs. The CDR3 sequence is CASSLQGSSSYNEQFF. In DNA form, the CDR3 reads TGTGCCAGCAGCTTACAAGGGTCAAGCTCCTACAATGAGCAGTTCTTC.